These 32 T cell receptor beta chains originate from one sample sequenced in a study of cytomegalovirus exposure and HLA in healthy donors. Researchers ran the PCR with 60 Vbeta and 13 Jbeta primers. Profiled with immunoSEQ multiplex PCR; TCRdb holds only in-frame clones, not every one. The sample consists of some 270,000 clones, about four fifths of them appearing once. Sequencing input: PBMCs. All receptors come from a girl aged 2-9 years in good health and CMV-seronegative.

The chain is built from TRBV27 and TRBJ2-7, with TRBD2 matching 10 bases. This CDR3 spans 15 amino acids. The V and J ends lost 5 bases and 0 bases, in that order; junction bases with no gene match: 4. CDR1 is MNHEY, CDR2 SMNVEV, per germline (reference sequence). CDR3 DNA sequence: TGTGCCAGCAGTGGGGGGACTAGCGCCTCCTACGAGCAGTACTTC. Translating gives CASSGGTSASYEQYF.

CDR3 sequence: CASSLAPGTNTGELFF. Written as DNA, the CDR3 is TGTGCCAGCAGCTTAGCCCCAGGAACGAACACCGGGGAGCTGTTTTTT. The chain recombines TRBV13 with TRBJ2-2, with D unresolved. V lost 1 base to trimming and J lost 0 bases, with 9 bases between them. The CDR3 runs 16 residues. The germline V gene has CDR1 PRHDT and CDR2 FYEKMQ (reference sequence).

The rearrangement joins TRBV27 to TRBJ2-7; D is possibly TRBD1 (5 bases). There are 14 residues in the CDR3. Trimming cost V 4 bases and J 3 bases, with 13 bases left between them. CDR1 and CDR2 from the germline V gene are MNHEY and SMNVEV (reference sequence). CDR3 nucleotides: TGTGCCAGCAGTTCCACCCGACAGATCTACGAGCAGTACTTC. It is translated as CASSSTRQIYEQYF.

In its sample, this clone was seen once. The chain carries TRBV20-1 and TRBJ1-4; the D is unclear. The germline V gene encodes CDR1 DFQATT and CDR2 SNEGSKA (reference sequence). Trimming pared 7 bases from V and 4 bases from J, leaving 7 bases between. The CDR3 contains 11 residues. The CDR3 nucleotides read TGCAGTGTGAAGCTTAATGAAAAACTGTTTTTT. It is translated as CSVKLNEKLFF.

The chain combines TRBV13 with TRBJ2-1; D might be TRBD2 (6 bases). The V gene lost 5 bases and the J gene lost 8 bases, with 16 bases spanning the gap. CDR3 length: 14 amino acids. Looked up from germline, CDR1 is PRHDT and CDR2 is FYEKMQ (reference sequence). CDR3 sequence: CASSTTLGEDEQFF. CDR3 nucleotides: TGTGCCAGCAGCACGACCCTCGGGGAGGATGAGCAGTTCTTC.

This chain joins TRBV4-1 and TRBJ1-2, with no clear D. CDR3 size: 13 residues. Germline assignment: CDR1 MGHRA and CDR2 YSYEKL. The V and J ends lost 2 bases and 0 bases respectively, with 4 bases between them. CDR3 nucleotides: TGCGCCAGCAGCCAAACTACTAACTATGGCTACACCTTC. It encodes CASSQTTNYGYTF.

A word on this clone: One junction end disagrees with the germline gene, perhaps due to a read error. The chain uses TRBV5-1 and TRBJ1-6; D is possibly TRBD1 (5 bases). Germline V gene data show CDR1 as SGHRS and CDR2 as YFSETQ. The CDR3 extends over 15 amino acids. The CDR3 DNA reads TGCGCCAGCAGCTTGACCGGGGGGTATAACTCACCCCTCCACTTT. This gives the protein CASSLTGGYNSPLHF.

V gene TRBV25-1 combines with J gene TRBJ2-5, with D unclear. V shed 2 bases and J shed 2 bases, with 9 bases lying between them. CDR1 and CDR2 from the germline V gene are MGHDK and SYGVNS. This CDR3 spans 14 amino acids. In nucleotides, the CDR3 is TGTGCCAGCAGTGAAACTGAACTTCAAGAGACCCAGTACTTC. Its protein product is CASSETELQETQYF.

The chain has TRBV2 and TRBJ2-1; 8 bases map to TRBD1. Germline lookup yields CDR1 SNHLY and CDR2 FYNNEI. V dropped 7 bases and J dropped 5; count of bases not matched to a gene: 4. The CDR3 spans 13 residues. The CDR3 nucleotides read TGTGCCAGCACTTGGACAGGGAACAATGAGCAGTTCTTC. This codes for CASTWTGNNEQFF.

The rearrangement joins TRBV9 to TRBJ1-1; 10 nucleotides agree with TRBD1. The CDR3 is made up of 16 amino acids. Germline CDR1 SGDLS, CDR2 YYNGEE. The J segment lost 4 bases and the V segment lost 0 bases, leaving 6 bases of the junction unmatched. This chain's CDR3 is CASSVADRGSGTEAFF. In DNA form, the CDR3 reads TGTGCCAGCAGCGTAGCGGACAGGGGGTCCGGCACTGAAGCTTTCTTT.

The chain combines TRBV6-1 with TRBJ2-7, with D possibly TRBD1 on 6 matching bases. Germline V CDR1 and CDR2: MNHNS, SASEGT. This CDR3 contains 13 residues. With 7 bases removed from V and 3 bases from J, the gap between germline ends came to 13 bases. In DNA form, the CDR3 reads TGTGCCAGCACGCCAGGGGTGGGCTACGAGCAGTACTTC. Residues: CASTPGVGYEQYF.

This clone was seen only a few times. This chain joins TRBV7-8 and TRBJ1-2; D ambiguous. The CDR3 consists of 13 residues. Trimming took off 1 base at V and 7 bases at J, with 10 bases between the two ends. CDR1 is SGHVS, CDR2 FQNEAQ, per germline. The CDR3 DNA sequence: TGTGCCAGCAGCTTAGGCGGCCGCAGTGGCTACACCTTC. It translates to CASSLGGRSGYTF. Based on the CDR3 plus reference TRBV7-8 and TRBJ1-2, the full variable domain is GAGVSQSPRYKVAKRGQDVALRCDPISGHVSLFWYQQALGQGPEFLTYFQNEAQLDKSGLPSDRFFAERPEGSVSTLKIQRTQQEDSAVYLCASSLGGRSGYTFGSGTRLTVV.

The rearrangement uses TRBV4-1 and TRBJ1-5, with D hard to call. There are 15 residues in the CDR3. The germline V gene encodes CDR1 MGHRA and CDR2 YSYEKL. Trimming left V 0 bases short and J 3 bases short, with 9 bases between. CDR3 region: CASSQDKGDNQPQHF. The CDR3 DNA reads TGCGCCAGCAGCCAAGATAAAGGAGACAATCAGCCCCAGCATTTT.

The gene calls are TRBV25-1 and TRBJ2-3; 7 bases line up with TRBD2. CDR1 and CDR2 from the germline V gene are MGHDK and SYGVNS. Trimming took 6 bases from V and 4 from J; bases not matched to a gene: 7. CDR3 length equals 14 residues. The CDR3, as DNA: TGTGCCAGCAGCCTATCACGGGGGGCAGATACGCAGTATTTT. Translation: CASSLSRGADTQYF.

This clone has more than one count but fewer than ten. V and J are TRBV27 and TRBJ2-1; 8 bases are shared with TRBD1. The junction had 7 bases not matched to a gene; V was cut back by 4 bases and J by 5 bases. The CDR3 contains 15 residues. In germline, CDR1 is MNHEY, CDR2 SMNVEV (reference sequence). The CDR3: CASSSLMTGDNEQFF. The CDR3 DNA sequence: TGTGCCAGCAGTTCCCTCATGACAGGGGACAATGAGCAGTTCTTC.

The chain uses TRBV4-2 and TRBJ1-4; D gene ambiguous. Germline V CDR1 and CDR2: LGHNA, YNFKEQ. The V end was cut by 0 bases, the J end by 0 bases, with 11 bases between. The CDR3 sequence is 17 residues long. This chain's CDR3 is CASSQDWQAATNEKLFF. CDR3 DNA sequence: TGTGCCAGCAGCCAAGATTGGCAGGCAGCAACTAATGAAAAACTGTTTTTT.

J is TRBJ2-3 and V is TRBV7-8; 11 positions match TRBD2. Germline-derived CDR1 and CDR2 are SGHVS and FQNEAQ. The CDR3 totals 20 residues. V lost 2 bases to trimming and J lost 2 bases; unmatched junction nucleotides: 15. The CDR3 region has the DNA TGTGCCAGCAGCTTACTAAGGCCTAGCGGGGGGCCGGATACCACAGATACGCAGTATTTT. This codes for CASSLLRPSGGPDTTDTQYF.

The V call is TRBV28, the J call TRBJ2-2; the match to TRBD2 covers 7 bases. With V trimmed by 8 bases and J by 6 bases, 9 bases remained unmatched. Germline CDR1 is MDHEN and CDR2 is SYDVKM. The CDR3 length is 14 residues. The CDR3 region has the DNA TGTGCCAGCGCCAGGGAGGGGCCCCCCGGGGAGCTGTTTTTT. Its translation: CASAREGPPGELFF.

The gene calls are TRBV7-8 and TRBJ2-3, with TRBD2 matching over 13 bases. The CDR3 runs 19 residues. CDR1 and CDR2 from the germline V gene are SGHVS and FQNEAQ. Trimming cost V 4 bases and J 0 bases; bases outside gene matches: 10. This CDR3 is CASSSRWTSGGSSTDTQYF. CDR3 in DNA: TGTGCCAGCAGCTCGCGGTGGACTAGCGGGGGATCTAGCACAGATACGCAGTATTTT.

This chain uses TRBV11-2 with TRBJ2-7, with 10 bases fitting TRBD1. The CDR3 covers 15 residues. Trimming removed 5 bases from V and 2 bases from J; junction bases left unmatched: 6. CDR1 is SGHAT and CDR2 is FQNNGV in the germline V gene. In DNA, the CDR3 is TGTGCCAGCAGCCCCGGGACAGGGGAGGCCTACGAGCAGTACTTC. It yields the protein CASSPGTGEAYEQYF.

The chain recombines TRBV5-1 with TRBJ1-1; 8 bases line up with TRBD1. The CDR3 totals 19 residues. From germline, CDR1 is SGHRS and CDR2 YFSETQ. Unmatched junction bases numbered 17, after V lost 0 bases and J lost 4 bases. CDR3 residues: CASSLALRTGKMNSTEAFF. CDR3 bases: TGCGCCAGCAGCTTGGCCCTTAGGACAGGGAAGATGAATAGCACTGAAGCTTTCTTT.

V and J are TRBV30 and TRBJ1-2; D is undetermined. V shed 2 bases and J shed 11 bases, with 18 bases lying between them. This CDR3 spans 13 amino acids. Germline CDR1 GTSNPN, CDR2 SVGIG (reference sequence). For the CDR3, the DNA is TGTGCCTGGAGTAGTTGGAAGACTTACAAATACACCTTC. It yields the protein CAWSSWKTYKYTF. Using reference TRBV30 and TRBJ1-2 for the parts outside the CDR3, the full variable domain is SQTIHQWPATLVQPVGSPLSLECTVEGTSNPNLYWYRQAAGRGLQLLFYSVGIGQISSEVPQNLSASRPQDRQFILSSKKLLLSDSGFYLCAWSSWKTYKYTFGSGTRLTVV.

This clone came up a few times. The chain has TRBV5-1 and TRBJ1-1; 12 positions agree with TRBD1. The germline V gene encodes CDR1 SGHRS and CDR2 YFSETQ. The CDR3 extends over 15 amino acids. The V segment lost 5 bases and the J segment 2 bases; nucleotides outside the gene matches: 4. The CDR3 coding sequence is TGCGCCAGCAGAACGGGACAGGGGGCCAACACTGAAGCTTTCTTT. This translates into CASRTGQGANTEAFF.

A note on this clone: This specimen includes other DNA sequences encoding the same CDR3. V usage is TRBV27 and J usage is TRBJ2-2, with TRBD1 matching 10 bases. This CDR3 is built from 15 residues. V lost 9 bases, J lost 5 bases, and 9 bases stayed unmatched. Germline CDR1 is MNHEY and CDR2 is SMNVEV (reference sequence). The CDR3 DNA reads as TGTGCCAGTCGCTCGGGACAGGGGAATACCGGGGAGCTGTTTTTT. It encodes CASRSGQGNTGELFF.

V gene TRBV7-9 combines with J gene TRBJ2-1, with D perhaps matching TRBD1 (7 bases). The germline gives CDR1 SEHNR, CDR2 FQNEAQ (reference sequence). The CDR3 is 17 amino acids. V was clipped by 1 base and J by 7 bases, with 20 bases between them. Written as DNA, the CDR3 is TGTGCCAGCAGCTTAGAGGCCTCGCGGGACAGCTCGAATGAGCAGTTCTTC. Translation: CASSLEASRDSSNEQFF. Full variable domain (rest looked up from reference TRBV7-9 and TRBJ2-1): DTGVSQNPRHKITKRGQNVTFRCDPISEHNRLYWYRQTLGQGPEFLTYFQNEAQLEKSRLLSDRFSAERPKGSFSTLEIQRTEQGDSAMYLCASSLEASRDSSNEQFFGPGTRLTVL.

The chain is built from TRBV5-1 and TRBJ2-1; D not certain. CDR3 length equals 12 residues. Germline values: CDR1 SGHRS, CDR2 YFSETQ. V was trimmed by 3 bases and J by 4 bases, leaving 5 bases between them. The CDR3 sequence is CASSSNYNEQFF. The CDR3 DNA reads TGCGCCAGCAGCTCTAATTACAATGAGCAGTTCTTC.

Written as DNA, the CDR3 is TGCGCCAGCAGCTGGGGACTAGTTAGGGATGAGCAGTTCTTC. It codes for CASSWGLVRDEQFF. The chain uses TRBV5-1 and TRBJ2-1, with 8 positions matching TRBD2. Per germline, CDR1 SGHRS and CDR2 YFSETQ. Germline trimming cut 3 bases from V and 8 bases from J; bases unmatched to any gene: 7. This CDR3 has 14 amino acids.

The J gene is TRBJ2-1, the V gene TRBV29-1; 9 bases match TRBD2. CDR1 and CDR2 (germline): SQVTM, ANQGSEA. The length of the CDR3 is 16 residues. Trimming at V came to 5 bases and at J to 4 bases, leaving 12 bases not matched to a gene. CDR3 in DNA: TGCAGCGTTTTCGGCGGGAGGGAGACTCAATACAATGAGCAGTTCTTC. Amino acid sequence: CSVFGGRETQYNEQFF.

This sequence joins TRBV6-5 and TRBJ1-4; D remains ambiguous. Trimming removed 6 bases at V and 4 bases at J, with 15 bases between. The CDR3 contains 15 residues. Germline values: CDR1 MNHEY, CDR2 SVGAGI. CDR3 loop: CASRSHSSHNEKLFF. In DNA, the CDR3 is TGTGCCAGCAGGTCCCACTCAAGTCATAATGAAAAACTGTTTTTT.

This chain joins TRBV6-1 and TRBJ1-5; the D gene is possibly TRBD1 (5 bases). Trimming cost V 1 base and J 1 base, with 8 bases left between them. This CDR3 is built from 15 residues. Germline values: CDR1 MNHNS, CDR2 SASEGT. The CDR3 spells CASSEVGGSNQPQHF. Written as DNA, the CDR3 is TGTGCCAGCAGTGAAGTGGGGGGAAGCAATCAGCCCCAGCATTTT.

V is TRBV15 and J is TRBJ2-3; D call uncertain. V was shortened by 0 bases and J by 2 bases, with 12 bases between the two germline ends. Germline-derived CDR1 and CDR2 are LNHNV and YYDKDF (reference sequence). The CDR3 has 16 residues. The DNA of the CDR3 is TGTGCCACCAGCAGAGATCCACAGCCTCTCACAGATACGCAGTATTTT. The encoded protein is CATSRDPQPLTDTQYF.

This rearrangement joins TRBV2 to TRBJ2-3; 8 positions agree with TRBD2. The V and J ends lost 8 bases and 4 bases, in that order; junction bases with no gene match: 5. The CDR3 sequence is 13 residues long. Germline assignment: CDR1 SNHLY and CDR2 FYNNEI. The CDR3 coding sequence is TGTGCCAGCGGGTCAGCGGGAGCAGATACGCAGTATTTT. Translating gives CASGSAGADTQYF.